This T cell receptor beta chain stems from a study of human T cells and chemical hapten exposure. Regarding time point: patch test 1, 2 weeks after DPC sensitization. Treatment of the sample: therapeutic diphenylcyclopropenone sensitization with weekly scalp DPC. The CDR3 length is 15 residues. Trimming cost V 0 bases and J 8 bases; bases outside gene matches: 6. CDR1 is LNHNV, CDR2 YYDKDF, per germline (reference sequence). TCRdb used MiXCR to reprocess the RACE reads, holding one entry per CDR3 protein. The repertoire includes more than 80,000 distinct CDR3 sequences, 7% to 8% of them detected once, and less than 2% sits in the top ten. This clonotype was detected many times.

The specimen comprised whole blood, sampled in connection with sensitization to the hapten diphenylcyclopropenone (DPC). The source of this sequence is a woman in her 30s with alopecia areata. Some clones in this sample may be carry-over from other donors' samples. The rearrangement joins TRBV15 to TRBJ1-2, with TRBD1 matching 10 bases. The CDR3 loop reads CATSRDRGTGEGYTF. The CDR3 DNA is TGTGCCACCAGCAGAGATCGCGGGACAGGGGAAGGCTACACCTTC. Drawing the rest from reference TRBV15 and TRBJ1-2, the complete variable domain is DAMVIQNPRYQVTQFGKPVTLSCSQTLNHNVMYWYQQKSSQAPKLLFHYYDKDFNNEADTPDNFQSRRPNTSFCFLDIRSPGLGDTAMYLCATSRDRGTGEGYTFGSGTRLTVV.